The clone carrying this T cell receptor beta chain was picked up a small number of times. Its antigen is not identified. The whole isolated RNA underwent reverse transcription, so sequencing captured expressed TCRB transcripts. Some clones are missing from TCRdb's copy, which holds only in-frame ones; the method was immunoSEQ multiplex PCR. The sample has about 250,000 clones, approximately 10% seen once. These data come from a study of beta chain features in type 1 diabetes. General observations from the study: Moderate yet significant TCRB CDR3 shortening was seen in Type 1 diabetes patients in all four CD4+ subsets.

Trimming cost V 5 bases and J 0 bases, with 8 bases left between them. Germline-derived CDR1 and CDR2 are LNHDA and SQIVND (reference sequence). The CDR3 spans 14 residues. Source material: naive CD4+ T cells from blood. The clonotype comes from a man in his thirties or forties with type 1 diabetes. This chain links TRBV19 with TRBJ2-4; D may be TRBD2 (5 bases). CDR3 amino acids: CASSSGIAKNIQYF. Here the CDR3 DNA reads TGTGCCAGTAGTTCGGGGATAGCCAAAAACATTCAGTACTTC.